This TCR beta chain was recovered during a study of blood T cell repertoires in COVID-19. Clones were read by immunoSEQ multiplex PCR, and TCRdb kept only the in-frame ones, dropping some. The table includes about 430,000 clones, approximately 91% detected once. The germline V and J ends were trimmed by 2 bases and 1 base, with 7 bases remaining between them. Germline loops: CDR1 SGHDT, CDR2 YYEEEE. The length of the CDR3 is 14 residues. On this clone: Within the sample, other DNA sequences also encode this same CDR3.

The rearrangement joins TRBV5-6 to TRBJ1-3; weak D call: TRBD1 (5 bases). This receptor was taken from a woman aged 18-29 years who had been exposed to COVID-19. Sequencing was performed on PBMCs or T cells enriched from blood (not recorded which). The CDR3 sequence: CASSLRGSGNTIYF. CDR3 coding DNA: TGTGCCAGCAGCTTAAGGGGATCTGGAAACACCATATATTTT.